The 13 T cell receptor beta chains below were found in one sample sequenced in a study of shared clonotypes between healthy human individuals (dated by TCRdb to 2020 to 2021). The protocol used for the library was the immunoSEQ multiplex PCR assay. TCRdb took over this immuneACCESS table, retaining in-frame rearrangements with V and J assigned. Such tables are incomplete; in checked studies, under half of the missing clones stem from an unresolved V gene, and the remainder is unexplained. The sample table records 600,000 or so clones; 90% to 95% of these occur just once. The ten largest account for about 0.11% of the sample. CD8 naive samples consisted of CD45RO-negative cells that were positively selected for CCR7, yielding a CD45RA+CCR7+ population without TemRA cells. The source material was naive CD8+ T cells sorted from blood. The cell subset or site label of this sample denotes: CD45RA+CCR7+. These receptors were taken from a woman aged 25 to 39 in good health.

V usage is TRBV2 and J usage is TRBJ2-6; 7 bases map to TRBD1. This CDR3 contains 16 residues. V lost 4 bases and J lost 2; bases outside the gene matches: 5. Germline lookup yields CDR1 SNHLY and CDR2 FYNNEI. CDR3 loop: CASSVGTVAGANVLTF. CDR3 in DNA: TGTGCCAGCAGTGTGGGGACAGTTGCTGGGGCCAACGTCCTGACTTTC. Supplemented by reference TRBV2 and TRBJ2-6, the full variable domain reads EPEVTQTPSHQVTQMGQEVILRCVPISNHLYFYWYRQILGQKVEFLVSFYNNEISEKSEIFDDQFSVERPDGSNFTLKIRSTKLEDSAMYFCASSVGTVAGANVLTFGAGSRLTVL.

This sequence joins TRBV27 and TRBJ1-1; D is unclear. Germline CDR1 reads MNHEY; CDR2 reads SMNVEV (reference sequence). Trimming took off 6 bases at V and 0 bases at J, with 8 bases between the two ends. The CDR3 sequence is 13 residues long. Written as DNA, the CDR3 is TGTGCCAGCAGCTCCTTGGTGAACACTGAAGCTTTCTTT. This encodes CASSSLVNTEAFF.

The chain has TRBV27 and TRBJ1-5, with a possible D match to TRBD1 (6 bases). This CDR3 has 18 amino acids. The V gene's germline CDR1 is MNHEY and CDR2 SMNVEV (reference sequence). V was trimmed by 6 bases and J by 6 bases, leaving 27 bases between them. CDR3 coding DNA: TGTGCCAGCAGCCTCTTGAGTAAAGGGGGGGCCGTAGGTCAGCCCCAGCATTTT. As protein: CASSLLSKGGAVGQPQHF.

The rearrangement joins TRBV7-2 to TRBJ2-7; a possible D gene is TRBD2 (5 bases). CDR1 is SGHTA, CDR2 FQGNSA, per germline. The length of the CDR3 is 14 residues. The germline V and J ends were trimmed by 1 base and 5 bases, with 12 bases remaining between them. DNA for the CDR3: TGTGCCAGCAGCTTAGTCCCTAGCAACCACGAGCAGTACTTC. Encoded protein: CASSLVPSNHEQYF.

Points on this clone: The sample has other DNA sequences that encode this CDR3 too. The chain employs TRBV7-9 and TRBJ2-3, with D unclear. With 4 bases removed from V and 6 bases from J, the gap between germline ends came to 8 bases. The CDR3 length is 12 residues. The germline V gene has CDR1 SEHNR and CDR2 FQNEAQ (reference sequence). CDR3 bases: TGTGCCAGCAGCTCTTACACGGATACGCAGTATTTT. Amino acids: CASSSYTDTQYF.

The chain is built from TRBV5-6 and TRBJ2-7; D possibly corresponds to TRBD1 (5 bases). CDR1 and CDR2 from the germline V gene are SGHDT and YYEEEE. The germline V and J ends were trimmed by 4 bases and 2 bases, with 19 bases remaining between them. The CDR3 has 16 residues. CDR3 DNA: TGTGCCAGCAGCACCCCGCCAGGGTGGGAAGCCTACGAGCAGTACTTC. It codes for CASSTPPGWEAYEQYF.

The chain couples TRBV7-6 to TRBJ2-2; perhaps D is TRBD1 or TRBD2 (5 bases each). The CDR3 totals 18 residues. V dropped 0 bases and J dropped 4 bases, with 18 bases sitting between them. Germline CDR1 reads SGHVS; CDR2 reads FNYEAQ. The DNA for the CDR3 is TGTGCCAGCAGCTTAGCGGGGGTGCGGCCCGGGTCCACCGGGGAGCTGTTTTTT. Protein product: CASSLAGVRPGSTGELFF.

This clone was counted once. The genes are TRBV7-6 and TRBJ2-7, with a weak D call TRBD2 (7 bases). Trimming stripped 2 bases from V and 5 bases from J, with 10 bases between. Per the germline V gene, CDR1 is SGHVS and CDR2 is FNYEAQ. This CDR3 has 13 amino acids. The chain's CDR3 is CASSLSGGDEQYF. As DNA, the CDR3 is TGTGCCAGCAGCTTATCGGGGGGCGACGAGCAGTACTTC.

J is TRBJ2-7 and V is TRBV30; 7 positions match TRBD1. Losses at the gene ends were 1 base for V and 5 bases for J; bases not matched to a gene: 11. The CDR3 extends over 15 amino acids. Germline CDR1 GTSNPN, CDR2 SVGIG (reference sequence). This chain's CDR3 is CAWSEKKTGTHEQYF. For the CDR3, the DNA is TGTGCCTGGAGTGAAAAAAAGACAGGGACCCACGAGCAGTACTTC. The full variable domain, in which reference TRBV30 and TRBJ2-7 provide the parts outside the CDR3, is SQTIHQWPATLVQPVGSPLSLECTVEGTSNPNLYWYRQAAGRGLQLLFYSVGIGQISSEVPQNLSASRPQDRQFILSSKKLLLSDSGFYLCAWSEKKTGTHEQYFGPGTRLTVT.

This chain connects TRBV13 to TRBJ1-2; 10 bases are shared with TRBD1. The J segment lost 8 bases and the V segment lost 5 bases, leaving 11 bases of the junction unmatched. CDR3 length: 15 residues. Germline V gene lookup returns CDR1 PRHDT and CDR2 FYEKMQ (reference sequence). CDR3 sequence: CASSQRQGALGGYTF. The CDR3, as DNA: TGTGCCAGCAGCCAACGACAGGGGGCGCTTGGAGGCTACACCTTC.

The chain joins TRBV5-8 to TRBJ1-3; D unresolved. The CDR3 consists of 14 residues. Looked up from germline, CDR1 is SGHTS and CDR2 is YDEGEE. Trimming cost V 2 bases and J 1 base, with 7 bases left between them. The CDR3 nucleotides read TGTGCCAGCAGCTTCTCGTTATCTGGAAACACCATATATTTT. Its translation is CASSFSLSGNTIYF.

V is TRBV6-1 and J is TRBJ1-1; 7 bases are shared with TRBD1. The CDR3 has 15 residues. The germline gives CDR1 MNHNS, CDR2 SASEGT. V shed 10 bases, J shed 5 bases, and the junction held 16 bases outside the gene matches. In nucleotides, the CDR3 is TGTGCCACCGTTTTGGGACCAGGGGGGTTGACTGAAGCTTTCTTT. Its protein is CATVLGPGGLTEAFF.

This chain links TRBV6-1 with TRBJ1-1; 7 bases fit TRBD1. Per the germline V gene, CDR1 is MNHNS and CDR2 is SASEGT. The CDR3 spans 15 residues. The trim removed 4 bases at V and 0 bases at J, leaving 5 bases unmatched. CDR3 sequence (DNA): TGTGCCAGCAGTGGGATTACAGGGGTGAACACTGAAGCTTTCTTT. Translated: CASSGITGVNTEAFF.